The 10 T cell receptor beta chains below come from one sample, sequenced in a study of T cells in Graves' hyperthyroidism and ophthalmopathy. The CDR3 regions of TCR beta were amplified from RNA transcripts. The HTBI primer set drove a first-round RT-PCR of the TCR CDR3. TCRdb independently ran MiXCR on the multiplex PCR reads; one entry per CDR3 protein. The sample shows more than 350,000 distinct CDR3 sequences, about 15% of them seen only once. Sequencing input: blood. These receptor sequences come from a woman aged 30 to 39 with Graves' hyperthyroidism that later progressed to Graves' ophthalmopathy.

V is TRBV4-1 and J is TRBJ2-3; D might be TRBD2 (6 bases). The CDR3 totals 18 residues. V lost 1 base and J lost 5, with 22 bases in between. Germline-derived CDR1 and CDR2 are MGHRA and YSYEKL. The CDR3 DNA reads as TGCGCCAGCAGCCAAGCTGGGACCGGGACTCCTATGGGAGATACGCAGTATTTT. Protein: CASSQAGTGTPMGDTQYF.

This clonotype came up many times. The chain carries TRBV27 and TRBJ1-5; D remains unclear. In germline, CDR1 is MNHEY, CDR2 SMNVEV (reference sequence). This CDR3 is built from 14 residues. Trimming stripped 3 bases from V and 7 bases from J, with 13 bases between. CDR3 amino acids: CASSFIGMGQPQHF. CDR3 nucleotides: TGTGCCAGCAGTTTTATCGGGATGGGGCAGCCCCAGCATTTT.

The table lists this clonotype with many counts. V and J are TRBV12-3 or TRBV12-4 and TRBJ1-1; D is uncertain. There are 12 residues in the CDR3. Trimming pared 3 bases from V and 5 bases from J, leaving 7 bases between. The CDR3 nucleotides read TGTGCCAGCAGTTTCGATTTGACTGAAGCTTTCTTT. Its protein is CASSFDLTEAFF.

This clonotype was detected many times. The rearrangement joins TRBV5-1 to TRBJ2-7; TRBD2 is a possible D gene (6 bases). Germline values: CDR1 SGHRS, CDR2 YFSETQ. There are 15 residues in the CDR3. Trimming pared 2 bases from V and 0 bases from J, leaving 12 bases between. Here the CDR3 DNA reads TGCGCCAGCAGCTTTGCGGGCGGGAACTCCTACGAGCAGTACTTC. Protein product: CASSFAGGNSYEQYF.

This clonotype occurred a few times. This chain uses TRBV27 with TRBJ2-4; possible D gene TRBD2, 5 bases. The CDR3 consists of 16 residues. The germline CDR1 and CDR2 sequences are MNHEY and SMNVEV (reference sequence). V lost 2 bases and J lost 6, with 17 bases in between. As DNA, the CDR3 is TGTGCCAGCAGTTTAAGAGGGTTGGGTTTCGGAAACATTCAGTACTTC. This encodes CASSLRGLGFGNIQYF.

This clonotype was recorded at least ten times. V usage is TRBV28 and J usage is TRBJ2-4; 7 bases fit TRBD1. Germline V gene lookup returns CDR1 MDHEN and CDR2 SYDVKM. This CDR3 is 14 amino acids long. V trimming: 2 bases; J trimming: 5 bases; junction bases outside the gene matches: 3. CDR3 sequence reads: CASSLPGTENIQYF. In DNA, the CDR3 is TGTGCCAGCAGTTTACCGGGGACAGAAAACATTCAGTACTTC.

This clonotype was detected many times. The chain couples TRBV5-1 to TRBJ1-2; 7 bases match TRBD1. This CDR3 spans 14 amino acids. The germline V gene encodes CDR1 SGHRS and CDR2 YFSETQ. V dropped 0 bases and J dropped 5; count of bases not matched to a gene: 4. The CDR3: CASSLATGIYGYTF. The CDR3, as DNA: TGCGCCAGCAGCTTGGCGACAGGGATATATGGCTACACCTTC. The entire variable domain, with the rest obtained from reference TRBV5-1 and TRBJ1-2, is as follows: KAGVTQTPRYLIKTRGQQVTLSCSPISGHRSVSWYQQTPGQGLQFLFEYFSETQRNKGNFPGRFSGRQFSNSRSEMNVSTLELGDSALYLCASSLATGIYGYTFGSGTRLTVV.

This clonotype was counted many times. The rearrangement links TRBV2 to TRBJ2-1; the match to TRBD1 covers 9 bases. This CDR3 region has 15 residues. Germline V gene lookup returns CDR1 SNHLY and CDR2 FYNNEI. With 5 bases clipped from V and 4 bases from J, the junction kept 6 bases outside the gene matches. The CDR3 bases are TGTGCCAGCAGTACTAGGACAGGGGCTTACAATGAGCAGTTCTTC. Translation gives CASSTRTGAYNEQFF.

This clonotype was seen at least ten times. This chain links TRBV20-1 with TRBJ1-5; 7 nucleotides align to TRBD1. CDR3 length: 16 amino acids. CDR1 and CDR2 (germline): DFQATT, SNEGSKA (reference sequence). The trim removed 3 bases at V and 4 bases at J, leaving 12 bases unmatched. CDR3 amino acids: CSARDRLEQGNQPQHF. CDR3 DNA sequence: TGCAGTGCTAGGGATCGCCTAGAACAGGGGAATCAGCCCCAGCATTTT.

V is TRBV12-5 and J is TRBJ2-1; 9 positions match TRBD1. J lost 7 bases, V lost 6 bases, and 10 bases had no gene match. The germline gives CDR1 LGHNT, CDR2 FRNRAP. The CDR3 runs to 15 residues. CDR3: CASGPPGTGSNEQFF. As DNA, the CDR3 is TGTGCTAGTGGCCCCCCCGGGACAGGGTCTAATGAGCAGTTCTTC.